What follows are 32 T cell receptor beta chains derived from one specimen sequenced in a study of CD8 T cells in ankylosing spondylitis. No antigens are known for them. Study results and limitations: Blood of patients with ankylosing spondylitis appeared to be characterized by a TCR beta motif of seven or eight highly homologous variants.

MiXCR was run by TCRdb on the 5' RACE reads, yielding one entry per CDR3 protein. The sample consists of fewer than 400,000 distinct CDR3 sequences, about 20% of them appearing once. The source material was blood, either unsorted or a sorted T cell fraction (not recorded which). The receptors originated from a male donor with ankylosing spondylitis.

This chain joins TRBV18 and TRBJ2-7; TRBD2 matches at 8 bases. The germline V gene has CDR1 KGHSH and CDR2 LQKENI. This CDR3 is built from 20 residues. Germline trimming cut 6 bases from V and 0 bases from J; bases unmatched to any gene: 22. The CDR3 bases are TGTGCCAGCTCCCTCATTCCGGGACTAGGACTTTACGAGAGCTCCTACGAGCAGTACTTC. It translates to CASSLIPGLGLYESSYEQYF.

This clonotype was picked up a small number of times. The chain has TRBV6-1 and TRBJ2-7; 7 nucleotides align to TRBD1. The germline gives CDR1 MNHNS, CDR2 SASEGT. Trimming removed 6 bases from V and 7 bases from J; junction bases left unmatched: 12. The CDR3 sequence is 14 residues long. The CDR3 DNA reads TGTGCCAGCAGGACCCACCTAGGGGGCAGAGAGCAGTACTTC. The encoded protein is CASRTHLGGREQYF.

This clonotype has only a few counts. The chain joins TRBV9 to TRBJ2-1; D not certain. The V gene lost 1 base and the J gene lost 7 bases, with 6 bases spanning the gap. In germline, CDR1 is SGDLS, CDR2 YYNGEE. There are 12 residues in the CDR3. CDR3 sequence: CASSVTLNEQFF. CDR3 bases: TGTGCCAGCAGCGTAACCCTAAATGAGCAGTTCTTC.

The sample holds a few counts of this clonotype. Here the CDR3 DNA reads TGCGCCAGCAGCCTTACCAACCTTGCCCTTTACAATGAGCAGTTCTTC. It translates to CASSLTNLALYNEQFF. The chain recombines TRBV5-1 with TRBJ2-1; no clear D. The CDR3 extends over 16 amino acids. Per germline, CDR1 SGHRS and CDR2 YFSETQ. The V and J ends lost 4 bases and 4 bases respectively, with 18 bases between them.

This CDR3 reads CASSPPGRAQETQYF. The DNA of the CDR3 is TGTGCCAGCTCACCACCGGGCCGGGCTCAAGAGACCCAGTACTTC. The chain links TRBV18 to TRBJ2-5; no definite D call. Germline values: CDR1 KGHSH, CDR2 LQKENI. This CDR3 region has 15 residues. V was shortened by 0 bases and J by 2 bases, with 10 bases between the two germline ends.

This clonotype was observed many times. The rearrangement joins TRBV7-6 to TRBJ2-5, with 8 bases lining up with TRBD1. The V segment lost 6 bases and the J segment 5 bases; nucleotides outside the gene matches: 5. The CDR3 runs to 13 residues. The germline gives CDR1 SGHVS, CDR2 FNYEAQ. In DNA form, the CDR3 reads TGTGCCAGCAGACGGACAGGGCGGGAGACCCAGTACTTC. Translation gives CASRRTGRETQYF.

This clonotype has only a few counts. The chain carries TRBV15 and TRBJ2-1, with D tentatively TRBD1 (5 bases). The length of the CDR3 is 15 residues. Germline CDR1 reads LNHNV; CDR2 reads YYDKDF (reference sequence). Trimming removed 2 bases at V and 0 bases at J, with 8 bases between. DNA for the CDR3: TGTGCCACCAGCAGACAGGGAAGCTCCTACAATGAGCAGTTCTTC. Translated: CATSRQGSSYNEQFF.

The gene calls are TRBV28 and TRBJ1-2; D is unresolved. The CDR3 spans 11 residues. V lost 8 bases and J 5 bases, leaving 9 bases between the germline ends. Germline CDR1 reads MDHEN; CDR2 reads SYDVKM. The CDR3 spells CASGEWYGYTF. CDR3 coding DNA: TGTGCCAGCGGGGAATGGTATGGCTACACCTTC.

The CDR3: CASSQRTSASSYEQYF. In DNA form, the CDR3 reads TGTGCCAGCAGCCAACGGACTAGCGCGAGCTCCTACGAGCAGTACTTC. This sequence joins TRBV7-2 and TRBJ2-7; 9 nucleotides match TRBD2. Per germline, CDR1 SGHTA and CDR2 FQGNSA. The junction had 8 bases not matched to a gene; V was cut back by 5 bases and J by 0 bases. This CDR3 has 16 residues.

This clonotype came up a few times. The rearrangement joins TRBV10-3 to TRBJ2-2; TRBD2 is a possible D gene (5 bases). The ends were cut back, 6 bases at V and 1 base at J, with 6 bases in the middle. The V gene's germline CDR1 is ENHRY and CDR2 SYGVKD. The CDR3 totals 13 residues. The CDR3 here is CAISRGNTGELFF. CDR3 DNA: TGTGCCATCAGCCGGGGGAACACCGGGGAGCTGTTTTTT.

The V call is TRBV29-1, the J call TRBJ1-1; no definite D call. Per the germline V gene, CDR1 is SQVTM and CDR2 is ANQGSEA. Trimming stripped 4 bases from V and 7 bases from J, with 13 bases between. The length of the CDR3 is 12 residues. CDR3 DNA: TGCAGCGTTGGGGCGACTACCTATGAAGCTTTCTTT. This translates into CSVGATTYEAFF. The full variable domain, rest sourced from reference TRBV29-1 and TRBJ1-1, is SAVISQKPSRDICQRGTSLTIQCQVDSQVTMMFWYRQQPGQSLTLIATANQGSEATYESGFVIDKFPISRPNLTFSTLTVSNMSPEDSSIYLCSVGATTYEAFFGQGTRLTVV.

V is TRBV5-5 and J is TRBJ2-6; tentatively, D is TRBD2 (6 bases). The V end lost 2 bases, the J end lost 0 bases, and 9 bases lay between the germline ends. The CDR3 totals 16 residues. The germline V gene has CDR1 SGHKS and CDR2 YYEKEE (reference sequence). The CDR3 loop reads CASSLSGDSGANVLTF. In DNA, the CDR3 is TGTGCCAGCAGCTTATCGGGGGACTCTGGGGCCAACGTCCTGACTTTC. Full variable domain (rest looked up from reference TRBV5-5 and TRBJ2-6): DAGVTQSPTHLIKTRGQQVTLRCSPISGHKSVSWYQQVLGQGPQFIFQYYEKEERGRGNFPDRFSARQFPNYSSELNVNALLLGDSALYLCASSLSGDSGANVLTFGAGSRLTVL.

The CDR3 region has the DNA TGTGCCACCAGCAGACGGACGGCCTCCTACGAGCAGTACTTC. Protein: CATSRRTASYEQYF. This chain connects TRBV15 to TRBJ2-7; D gene unclear. The CDR3 length is 14 residues. CDR1 and CDR2 (germline): LNHNV, YYDKDF (reference sequence). V was trimmed by 2 bases and J by 0 bases, leaving 8 bases between them.

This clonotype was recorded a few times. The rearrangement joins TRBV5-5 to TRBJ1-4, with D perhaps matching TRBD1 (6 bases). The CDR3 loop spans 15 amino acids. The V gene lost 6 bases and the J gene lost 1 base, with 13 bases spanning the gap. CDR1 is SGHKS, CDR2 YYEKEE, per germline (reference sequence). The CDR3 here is CASTARTETNEKLFF. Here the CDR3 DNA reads TGTGCCAGCACCGCACGGACAGAAACTAATGAAAAACTGTTTTTT.

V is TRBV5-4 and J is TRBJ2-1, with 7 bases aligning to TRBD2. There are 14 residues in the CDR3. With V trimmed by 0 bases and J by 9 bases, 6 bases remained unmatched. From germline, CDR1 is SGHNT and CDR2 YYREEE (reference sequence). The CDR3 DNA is TGTGCCAGCAGCTTGGGACTAGCCTCTGGTGAGCAGTTCTTC. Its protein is CASSLGLASGEQFF.

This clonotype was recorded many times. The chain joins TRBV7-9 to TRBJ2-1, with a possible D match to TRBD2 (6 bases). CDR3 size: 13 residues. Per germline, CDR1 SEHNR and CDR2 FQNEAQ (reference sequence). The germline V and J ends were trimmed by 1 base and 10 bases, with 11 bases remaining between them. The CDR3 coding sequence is TGTGCCAGCAGCTTAGAACTAGCAAGCGAGCAGTTCTTC. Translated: CASSLELASEQFF.

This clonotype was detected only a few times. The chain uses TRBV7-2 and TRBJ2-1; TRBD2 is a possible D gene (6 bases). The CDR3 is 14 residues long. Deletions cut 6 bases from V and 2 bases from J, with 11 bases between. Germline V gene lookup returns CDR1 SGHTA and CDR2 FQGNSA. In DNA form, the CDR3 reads TGTGCCAGCAGTTCTAGCGCTACCTACAATGAGCAGTTCTTC. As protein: CASSSSATYNEQFF.

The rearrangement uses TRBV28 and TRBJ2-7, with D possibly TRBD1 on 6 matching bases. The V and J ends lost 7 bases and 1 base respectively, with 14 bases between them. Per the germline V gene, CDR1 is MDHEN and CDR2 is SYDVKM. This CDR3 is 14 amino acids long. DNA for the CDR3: TGTGCCAGCACCCTGGACAGTTGGTCCTACGAGCAGTACTTC. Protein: CASTLDSWSYEQYF. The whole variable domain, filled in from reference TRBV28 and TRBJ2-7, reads DVKVTQSSRYLVKRTGEKVFLECVQDMDHENMFWYRQDPGLGLRLIYFSYDVKMKEKGDIPEGYSVSREKKERFSLILESASTNQTSMYLCASTLDSWSYEQYFGPGTRLTVT.

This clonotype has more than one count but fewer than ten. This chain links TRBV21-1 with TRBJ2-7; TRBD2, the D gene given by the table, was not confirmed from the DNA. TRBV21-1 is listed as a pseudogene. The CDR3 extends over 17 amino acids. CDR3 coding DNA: TGTGCCAGCAGTCCTACCGAACCGGGACTAGCTGTGTACGAGCAGTACTTC. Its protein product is CASSPTEPGLAVYEQYF.

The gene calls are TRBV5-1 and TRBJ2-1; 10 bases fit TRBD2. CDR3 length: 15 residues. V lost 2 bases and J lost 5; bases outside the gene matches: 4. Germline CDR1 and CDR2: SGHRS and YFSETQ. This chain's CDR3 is CASSLLAGTNNEQFF. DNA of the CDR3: TGCGCCAGCAGCTTACTAGCGGGGACCAACAATGAGCAGTTCTTC.

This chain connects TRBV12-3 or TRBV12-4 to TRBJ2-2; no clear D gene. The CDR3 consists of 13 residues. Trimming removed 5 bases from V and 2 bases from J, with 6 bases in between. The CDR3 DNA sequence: TGTGCCAGCAGTGCCTCCAACACCGGGGAGCTGTTTTTT. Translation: CASSASNTGELFF.

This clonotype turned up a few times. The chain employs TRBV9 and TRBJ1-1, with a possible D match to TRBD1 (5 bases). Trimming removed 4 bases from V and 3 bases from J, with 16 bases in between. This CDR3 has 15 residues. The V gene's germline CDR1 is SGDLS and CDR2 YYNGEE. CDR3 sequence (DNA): TGTGCCAGCAGCTCCACCCGGGGAGGGGACACTGAAGCTTTCTTT. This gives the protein CASSSTRGGDTEAFF.

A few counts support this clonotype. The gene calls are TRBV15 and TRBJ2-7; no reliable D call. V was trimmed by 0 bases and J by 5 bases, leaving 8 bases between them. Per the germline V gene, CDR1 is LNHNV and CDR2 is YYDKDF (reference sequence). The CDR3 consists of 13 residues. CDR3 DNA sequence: TGTGCCACCAGCAGAGAACACCGCGACGAGCAGTACTTC. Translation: CATSREHRDEQYF.

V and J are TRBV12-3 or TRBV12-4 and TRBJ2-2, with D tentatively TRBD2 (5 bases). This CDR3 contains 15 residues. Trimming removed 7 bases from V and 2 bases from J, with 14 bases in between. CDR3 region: CASTESGRNTGELFF. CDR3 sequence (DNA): TGTGCCAGCACCGAAAGCGGCAGAAACACCGGGGAGCTGTTTTTT.

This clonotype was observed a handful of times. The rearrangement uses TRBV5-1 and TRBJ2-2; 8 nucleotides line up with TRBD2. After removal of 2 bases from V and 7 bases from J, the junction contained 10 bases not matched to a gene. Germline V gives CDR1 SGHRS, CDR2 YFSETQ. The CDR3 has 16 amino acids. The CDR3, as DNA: TGCGCCAGCAGCTTATTTTTAGCGGGAACCGGCGGGGAGCTGTTTTTT. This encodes CASSLFLAGTGGELFF.

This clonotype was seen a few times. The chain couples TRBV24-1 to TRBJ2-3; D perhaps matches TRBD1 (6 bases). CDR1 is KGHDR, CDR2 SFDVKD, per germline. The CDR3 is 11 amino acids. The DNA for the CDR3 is TGTGCACCCCAGGGGACAGATACGCAGTATTTT. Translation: CAPQGTDTQYF.

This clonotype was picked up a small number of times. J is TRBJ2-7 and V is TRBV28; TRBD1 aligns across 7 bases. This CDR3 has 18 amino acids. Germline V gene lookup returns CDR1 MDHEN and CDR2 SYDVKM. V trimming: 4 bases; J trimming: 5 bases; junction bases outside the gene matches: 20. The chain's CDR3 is CASSSLGDRSYPFHEQYF. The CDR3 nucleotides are TGTGCCAGCAGTTCTTTGGGGGACAGATCCTATCCTTTCCACGAGCAGTACTTC.

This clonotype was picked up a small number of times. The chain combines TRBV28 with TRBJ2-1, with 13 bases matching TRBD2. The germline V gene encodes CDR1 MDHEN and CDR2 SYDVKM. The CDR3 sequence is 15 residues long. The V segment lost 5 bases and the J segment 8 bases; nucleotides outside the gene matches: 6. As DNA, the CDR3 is TGTGCCAGCAGTCAACCGGGACTAGCGGGACATGAGCAGTTCTTC. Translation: CASSQPGLAGHEQFF.

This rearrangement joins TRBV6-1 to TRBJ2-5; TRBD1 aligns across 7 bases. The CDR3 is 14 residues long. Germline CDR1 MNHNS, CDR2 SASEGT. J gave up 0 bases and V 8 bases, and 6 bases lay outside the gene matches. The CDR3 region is CASGPGQNQETQYF. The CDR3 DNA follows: TGTGCCAGCGGTCCGGGACAGAACCAAGAGACCCAGTACTTC.

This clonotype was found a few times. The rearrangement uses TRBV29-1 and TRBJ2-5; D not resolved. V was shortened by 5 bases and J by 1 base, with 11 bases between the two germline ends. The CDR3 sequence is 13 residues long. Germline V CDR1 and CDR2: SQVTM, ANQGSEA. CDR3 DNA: TGCAGCGTTCCCCACGCAGCCCAAGAGACCCAGTACTTC. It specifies CSVPHAAQETQYF.

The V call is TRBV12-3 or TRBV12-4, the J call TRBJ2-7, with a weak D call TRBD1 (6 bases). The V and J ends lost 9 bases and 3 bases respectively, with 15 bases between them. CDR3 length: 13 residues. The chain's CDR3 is CASHSGHGYEQYF. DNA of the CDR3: TGTGCCAGTCACTCGGGACACGGCTACGAGCAGTACTTC.

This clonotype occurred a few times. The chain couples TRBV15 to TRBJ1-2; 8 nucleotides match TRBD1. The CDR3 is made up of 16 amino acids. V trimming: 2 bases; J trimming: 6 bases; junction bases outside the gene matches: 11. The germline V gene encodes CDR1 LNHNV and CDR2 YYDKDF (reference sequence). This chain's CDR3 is CATSRPGSTGGHGYTF. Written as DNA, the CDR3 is TGTGCCACCAGCAGACCAGGAAGCACAGGGGGACATGGCTACACCTTC. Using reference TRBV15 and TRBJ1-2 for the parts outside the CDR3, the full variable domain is DAMVIQNPRYQVTQFGKPVTLSCSQTLNHNVMYWYQQKSSQAPKLLFHYYDKDFNNEADTPDNFQSRRPNTSFCFLDIRSPGLGDTAMYLCATSRPGSTGGHGYTFGSGTRLTVV.